One sample yielded the 17 T cell receptor beta chains listed below, sequenced in a study of post-analysis software for immune sequencing data. Unique-molecular-identifier-tagged TCR beta cDNA libraries were used. TCRdb reprocessed the PCR reads with MiXCR, giving one entry per CDR3 protein. The data show about 160,000 distinct CDR3 sequences, with around 36% seen just once and 28% held by the top ten. Sequencing used blood, obtained after autologous hematopoietic stem cell transplantation. These receptors were taken from a girl between 5 and 17 years old with multiple sclerosis.

There are a few counts of this clonotype. The chain recombines TRBV7-3 with TRBJ2-7; D not certain. This CDR3 contains 13 residues. Germline CDR1 reads SGHTA; CDR2 reads FQGTGA. V was pared by 1 base and J by 4 bases, with 8 bases between. DNA for the CDR3: TGTGCCAGCAGCTTAAAGACTGGATACGAGCAGTACTTC. As protein: CASSLKTGYEQYF.

V usage is TRBV9 and J usage is TRBJ2-1; D remains ambiguous. Germline V gene lookup returns CDR1 SGDLS and CDR2 YYNGEE. V was cut by 2 bases and J by 6 bases, with 15 bases left in between. The CDR3 sequence is 15 residues long. CDR3 DNA sequence: TGTGCCAGCAGCGTGTCCTCCCCCGTAGGCAATGAGCAGTTCTTC. Its translation: CASSVSSPVGNEQFF. The entire variable domain, with the rest obtained from reference TRBV9 and TRBJ2-1, is as follows: DSGVTQTPKHLITATGQRVTLRCSPRSGDLSVYWYQQSLDQGLQFLIQYYNGEERAKGNILERFSAQQFPDLHSELNLSSLELGDSALYFCASSVSSPVGNEQFFGPGTRLTVL.

CDR3 nucleotides: TGTGCCAGCAGGTCGGCTGGAGGCCAACAATACACCTTC. Its protein is CASRSAGGQQYTF. This chain uses TRBV3-1 with TRBJ1-2; D is undetermined. Germline lookup yields CDR1 LGHDT and CDR2 YNNKEL (reference sequence). V was pared by 6 bases and J by 11 bases, with 19 bases between. CDR3 size: 13 residues.

With respect to this clonotype: At one boundary the junction diverges from the germline segment, which might be a read error. The rearrangement uses TRBV12-3 or TRBV12-4 and TRBJ2-7, with TRBD2 as a possible D gene (6 bases). This CDR3 is 17 amino acids long. The CDR3 protein is CASSLGVGGGSSYGQYF. CDR3 nucleotide sequence: TGTGCCAGCAGTTTAGGGGTCGGGGGAGGCAGCTCTTACGGGCAGTACTTC.

A few counts support this clonotype. This chain links TRBV20-1 with TRBJ1-1; D may be TRBD1 (5 bases). This CDR3 contains 14 residues. Germline V CDR1 and CDR2: DFQATT, SNEGSKA (reference sequence). Deletions cut 0 bases from V and 1 base from J, with 9 bases between. CDR3 residues: CSARDQGKNTEAFF. In DNA form, the CDR3 reads TGCAGTGCTAGAGATCAGGGCAAGAACACTGAAGCTTTCTTT.

This CDR3 reads CSAVPGAYEQYV. DNA of the CDR3: TGCAGTGCCGTCCCGGGAGCCTACGAGCAGTACGTC. This rearrangement joins TRBV20-1 to TRBJ2-7; possibly TRBD2 for D (6 bases). The V end lost 6 bases, the J end lost 2 bases, and 11 bases lay between the germline ends. The length of the CDR3 is 12 residues. Germline V gene lookup returns CDR1 DFQATT and CDR2 SNEGSKA (reference sequence).

The chain carries TRBV2 and TRBJ2-2; D gene uncertain. The CDR3 covers 14 residues. CDR1 SNHLY and CDR2 FYNNEI come from the germline V gene. Deletions cut 7 bases from V and 8 bases from J, with 17 bases between. CDR3 in amino acids: CASKRASSEGELFF. The DNA for the CDR3 is TGTGCCAGCAAACGGGCCTCATCGGAAGGGGAGCTGTTTTTT.

Details on this clonotype: This may be a read error: a much more frequent sequence differs by one nucleotide. This CDR3 is CASRPGQSTDTQYF. CDR3 DNA: TGTGCCAGCAGGCCGGGACAGAGCACAGATACGCAGTATTTT. The rearrangement joins TRBV12-3 or TRBV12-4 to TRBJ2-3; 7 positions match TRBD1. CDR3 length: 14 residues. J was trimmed by 0 bases and V by 6 bases; bases with no gene match: 3.

This clonotype was seen a few times. The chain couples TRBV11-2 to TRBJ1-6; TRBD1 is a possible D gene (5 bases). V was pared by 5 bases and J by 7 bases, with 15 bases between. The CDR3 extends over 15 amino acids. Germline values: CDR1 SGHAT, CDR2 FQNNGV. The CDR3 reads CASSAGGTQNSPLHF. The DNA of the CDR3 is TGTGCCAGCAGCGCAGGCGGGACGCAGAATTCACCCCTCCACTTT. The variable domain in full, with the rest retrieved from reference TRBV11-2 and TRBJ1-6, is EAGVAQSPRYKIIEKRQSVAFWCNPISGHATLYWYQQILGQGPKLLIQFQNNGVVDDSQLPKDRFSAERLKGVDSTLKIQPAKLEDSAVYLCASSAGGTQNSPLHFGNGTRLTVT.

As for this clonotype: The conserved final phenylalanine or tryptophan is absent from the CDR3, which likely points to a read error. The chain has TRBV29-1 and TRBJ1-2; 9 nucleotides match TRBD1. The CDR3 consists of 16 residues. Germline CDR1 reads SQVTM; CDR2 reads ANQGSEA. Trimming removed 2 bases from V and 4 bases from J; junction bases left unmatched: 11. In DNA form, the CDR3 reads TGCAGCGTTGAAAGGTGGGGACAGGGATCGGGCTATGGCTACACCATC. Encoded protein: CSVERWGQGSGYGYTI.

The gene calls are TRBV6-2 or TRBV6-3 and TRBJ2-1; 8 bases fit TRBD2. V trimming: 2 bases; J trimming: 2 bases; junction bases outside the gene matches: 11. Germline values: CDR1 MNHEY, CDR2 SVGEGT. CDR3 length equals 18 residues. The CDR3 bases are TGTGCCAGCAGTTACAACCTGGCGGGGGGTCCTACCTACAATGAGCAGTTCTTC. This gives the protein CASSYNLAGGPTYNEQFF.

A few counts support this clonotype. V is TRBV12-3 or TRBV12-4 and J is TRBJ1-2; no definite D call. The CDR3 sequence is 12 residues long. Deletions cut 10 bases from V and 0 bases from J, with 9 bases between. CDR3 in amino acids: CATTGTNYGYTF. CDR3 nucleotides: TGTGCCACGACCGGGACTAACTATGGCTACACCTTC.

This chain connects TRBV7-9 to TRBJ1-2; 10 positions match TRBD1. This CDR3 is 16 amino acids long. Trimming removed 1 base from V and 1 base from J; junction bases left unmatched: 3. The germline V gene encodes CDR1 SEHNR and CDR2 FQNEAQ (reference sequence). The CDR3 reads CASSLETGGINYGYTF. In DNA form, the CDR3 reads TGTGCCAGCAGCTTAGAGACAGGGGGCATTAACTATGGCTACACCTTC.

The CDR3 DNA reads TGCAGCGTTGTCGAGGCAGCCTACGAGCAGTACTTC. Its protein is CSVVEAAYEQYF. This chain connects TRBV29-1 to TRBJ2-7, with D unresolved. This CDR3 comprises 12 residues. From germline, CDR1 is SQVTM and CDR2 ANQGSEA. Trimming shortened V by 4 bases and J by 2 bases, and 9 bases separated the two germline ends.

This clonotype has just a few counts. V gene TRBV21-1 combines with J gene TRBJ2-5; TRBD1 is the table's D call and was not checked against the DNA. TRBV21-1 is a pseudogene segment. This CDR3 is built from 18 residues. This CDR3 reads CASSPRSLPRDLQETQYF. The CDR3 nucleotides are TGTGCCAGCAGCCCCCGGTCCCTCCCCAGGGACCTACAAGAGACCCAGTACTTC.

Comment on this clonotype: The junction and the germline gene differ at one end; a read error may be behind it. This rearrangement joins TRBV4-1 to TRBJ1-1; possible D gene TRBD1, 5 bases. The CDR3 has 19 amino acids. Germline V gene sequence: CDR1 MGHRA, CDR2 YSYEKL. The CDR3 nucleotides are TGCGCCGGCAGTCAAGATCCAGAGACGGGGGATGTAATGAACACTGGAGCTTTCTTT. It yields the protein CAGSQDPETGDVMNTGAFF.

This clonotype was observed at least ten times. The chain combines TRBV10-1 with TRBJ2-7, with 11 bases lining up with TRBD1. The germline gives CDR1 WNHNN, CDR2 SYGVQD (reference sequence). Trimming at V came to 7 bases and at J to 7 bases, leaving 12 bases not matched to a gene. This CDR3 spans 15 amino acids. CDR3 sequence: CASNRPGQGEWEQYF. In DNA, the CDR3 is TGCGCCAGCAACAGACCGGGACAGGGGGAATGGGAGCAGTACTTC.